This is a list of T cell receptor beta chains from one sample in a study of metastatic and nonmetastatic thyroid tumors. TCRdb re-clonotyped the PCR reads through MiXCR. The data show 30,000 to 40,000 clones, around a fifth seen once. Sample: blood. All receptors come from a female donor with papillary thyroid cancer or a benign thyroid nodule (not recorded which). Some clones in this sample may be carry-over from other donors' samples. Each CDR3 is given with its conserved first and last residue.

J,V,CDR3
TRBJ1-2,TRBV6-1,CASSVQGFFYGYTF
TRBJ2-1,TRBV11-3,CASSLGTSSYNEQFF
TRBJ2-1,TRBV12-3/TRBV12-4,CASSFSAGVEQFF
TRBJ1-2,TRBV6-5,CASISVQGLYGYTF
TRBJ2-5,TRBV28,CASTSSGGMAQYF
TRBJ1-1,TRBV9,CASSVSRFGRHVEAFF
TRBJ1-3,TRBV5-1,CASSFMPGHRSGNTIYF
TRBJ1-5,TRBV6-1,CASSEDWQPQHF
TRBJ2-1,TRBV18,CASSPLTGNNEQFF
TRBJ2-7,TRBV6-2/TRBV6-3,CASSVVPTGEPPYEQYF
TRBJ1-3,TRBV6-1,CASSGDRAGSGNTIYF
TRBJ1-2,TRBV29-1,CSVAGGQGYTF
TRBJ1-2,TRBV6-6,CASSYSSDPNYGYTF
TRBJ2-5,TRBV20-1,CSARSFPLGLAGETQYF
TRBJ2-2,TRBV20-1,CSARASLGGELFF
TRBJ2-2,TRBV6-1,CASRTSGSPGELFF
TRBJ1-2,TRBV5-8,CASSSSPRGLLGYTF
TRBJ2-5,TRBV6-1,CASSPGREETQYF
TRBJ1-1,TRBV12-3/TRBV12-4,CASSLSGRGITEAFF
TRBJ1-1,TRBV14,CASSNNPGLRAFF
TRBJ2-1,TRBV24-1,CATSDPPYNEQFF
TRBJ2-6,TRBV9,CASSALAGGGSGANVLTF
TRBJ1-2,TRBV6-1,CASTTLGTGGSDYGYTF
TRBJ1-1,TRBV28,CASGVGWDRTRTEAFF
TRBJ2-3,TRBV20-1,CSALDSFTDTQYF
TRBJ1-1,TRBV2,CASSERNVSTEAFF
TRBJ1-5,TRBV28,CASSYNRGEGKPQHF
TRBJ1-3,TRBV6-1,CASNRQGPRGNGNTIYF
TRBJ2-3,TRBV28,CDTSGKATDTQYF
TRBJ1-2,TRBV6-1,CASKPYGGYRYGYTF
TRBJ2-7,TRBV12-3/TRBV12-4,CASRRGLSGYEQYF
TRBJ1-2,TRBV3-1,CASSQAQEGYTF
TRBJ1-1,TRBV6-5,CASSSTGETEAFF
TRBJ2-7,TRBV7-9,CASSLSGNEQYF
TRBJ1-3,TRBV6-5,CASSYLRSSRSGNTIYF
TRBJ2-1,TRBV20-1,CSARDPRREKYNEQFF
TRBJ2-1,TRBV7-3,CASSPTSGRGNEQFF